The TCR beta chain under discussion was sequenced for a study of blood T cells in healthy people across ages. Study at large: About one barcoded beta molecule per two T cells was the capture yield of template switching.

Study-level findings and limits: Naive T cell percentage showed a strong correlation with TCR beta diversity.

With a J-beta primer mix and a sample-barcoded 5' primer, a second PCR ran about 6 to 11 cycles. TCRdb reprocessed the 5' RACE reads via MiXCR and lists one record per CDR3 protein. This table has 650,000 to 900,000 distinct CDR3 sequences, around 62% appearing once. Per sample, at least 5.5 micrograms of total RNA were extracted. A word on this clonotype: Its antigen is as yet unknown.

There are 15 residues in the CDR3. Trimming removed 3 bases from V and 4 bases from J; junction bases left unmatched: 7. Germline V gene data show CDR1 as MGHRA and CDR2 as YSYEKL. The V call is TRBV4-1, the J call TRBJ1-1; 8 bases are shared with TRBD1. The sequencing input was blood. This TCR derives from a man in his thirties or forties in good health. The DNA for the CDR3 is TGCGCCAGCAGCCAGGCTGACAGGGGTCGCACTGAAGCTTTCTTT. The encoded protein is CASSQADRGRTEAFF.